The following is a T cell receptor beta chain sequence with its context. What it binds is unknown. Libraries were prepared by immunoSEQ multiplex PCR; TCRdb keeps only in-frame clonotypes and omits some of them. The table has 100,000 to 120,000 clones, over 75% seen once. The V segment lost 3 bases and the J segment 3 bases; nucleotides outside the gene matches: 0. The germline CDR1 and CDR2 sequences are MRHNA and SNTAGT. This CDR3 is 14 amino acids long. This entry is derived from a study of T cell responses to AZD1222 COVID-19 vaccine. Broader study findings: It was only after the peak T cell response that any repertoires were sampled.

The clonotype originates from an adult in good health. The chain couples TRBV6-4 to TRBJ2-7; 12 nucleotides match TRBD2. The specimen was peripheral blood, collected on day 0 of AZD1222 vaccination. In DNA, the CDR3 is TGTGCCAGCAGTGAACTAGCGGGGGGCTACGAGCAGTACTTC. Residues: CASSELAGGYEQYF.